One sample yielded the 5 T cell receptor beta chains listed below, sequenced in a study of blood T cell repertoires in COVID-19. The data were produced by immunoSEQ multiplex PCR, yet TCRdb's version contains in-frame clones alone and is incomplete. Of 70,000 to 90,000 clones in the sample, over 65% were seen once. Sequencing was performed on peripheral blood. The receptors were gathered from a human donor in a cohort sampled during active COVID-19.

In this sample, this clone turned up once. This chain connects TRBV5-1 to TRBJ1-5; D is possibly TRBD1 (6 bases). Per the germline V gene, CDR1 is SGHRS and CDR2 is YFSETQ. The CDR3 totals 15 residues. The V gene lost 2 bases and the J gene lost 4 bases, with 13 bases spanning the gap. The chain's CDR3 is CASSLTGTRNQPQHF. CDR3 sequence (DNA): TGCGCCAGCAGCTTAACCGGGACACGGAATCAGCCCCAGCATTTT.

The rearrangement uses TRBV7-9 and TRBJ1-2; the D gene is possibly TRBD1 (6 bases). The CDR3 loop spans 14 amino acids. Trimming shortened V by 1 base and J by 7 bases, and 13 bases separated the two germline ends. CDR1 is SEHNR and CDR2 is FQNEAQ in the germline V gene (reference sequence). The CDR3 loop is CASSLDRVIPGYTF. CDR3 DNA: TGTGCCAGCAGCTTAGACAGGGTGATCCCTGGCTACACCTTC.

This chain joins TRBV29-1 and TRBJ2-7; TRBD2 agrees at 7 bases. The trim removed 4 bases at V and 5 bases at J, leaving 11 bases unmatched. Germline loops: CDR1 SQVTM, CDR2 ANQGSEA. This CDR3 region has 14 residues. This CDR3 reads CSVALVGRRHEQYF. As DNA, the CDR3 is TGCAGCGTTGCTTTGGTCGGGAGGCGACACGAGCAGTACTTC.

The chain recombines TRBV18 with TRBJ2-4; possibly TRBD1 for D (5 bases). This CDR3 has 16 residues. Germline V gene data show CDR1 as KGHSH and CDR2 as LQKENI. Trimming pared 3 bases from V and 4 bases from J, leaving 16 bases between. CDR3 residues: CASSPNKDTWKNIQYF. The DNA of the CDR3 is TGTGCCAGCTCACCGAATAAGGACACCTGGAAAAACATTCAGTACTTC.

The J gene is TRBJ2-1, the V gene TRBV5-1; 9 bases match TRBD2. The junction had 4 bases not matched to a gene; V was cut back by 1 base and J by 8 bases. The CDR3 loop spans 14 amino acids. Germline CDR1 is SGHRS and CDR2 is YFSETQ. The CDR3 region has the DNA TGCGCCAGCAGCTTGATTGCGGGAGGGGATGAGCAGTTCTTC. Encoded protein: CASSLIAGGDEQFF.